This T cell receptor beta chain was identified during a study of blood T cell repertoires in COVID-19. Study overall: T cells, B-cell-depleted T cells, or PBMCs supplied cDNA or gDNA.

In the authors' methods: Nucleated cell number was recorded as an estimate derived from reference gene primer amplification. The protocol was immunoSEQ multiplex PCR, while the TCRdb copy is restricted to in-frame clones and leaves out a portion. That table supplies the V and J calls and clone size; D and trimming were determined from the DNA. Of about 230,000 clones detected, roughly 85% appear once; the ten largest clones hold about 0.93%. What was sequenced was peripheral blood. The clonotype originates from a man aged 40-50 years with acute or convalescent COVID-19.

The CDR3 is CASSLRLAIEEQYF. Here the CDR3 DNA reads TGTGCCAGCAGCTTACGGCTAGCGATCGAGGAGCAGTACTTC. V gene TRBV11-1 combines with J gene TRBJ2-7; possibly TRBD2 for D (6 bases). Deletions cut 2 bases from V and 7 bases from J, with 15 bases between. This CDR3 spans 14 amino acids. Germline V gene sequence: CDR1 SGHAT, CDR2 FQDESV (reference sequence).